This T cell receptor (beta chain) was captured by sequencing in a study of shared clonotypes between healthy human individuals. Study information: The study drew on a couple of women and a few men aged 18 to 49 as donors.

The repertoire was sequenced with immunoSEQ multiplex PCR; TCRdb's copy has only in-frame clones and lacks some. Of roughly 2.5 million clones in the sample, more than 80% were seen once. The CDR3 contains 14 residues. In germline, CDR1 is SEHNR, CDR2 FQNEAQ (reference sequence). Deletions cut 3 bases from V and 5 bases from J, with 10 bases between. The chain couples TRBV7-9 to TRBJ2-2; no definite D call. The clonotype comes from a man between 18 and 29 years old in good health. The source material was naive CD4+ T cells sorted from blood. The subset denotes: CD45RA+ positively selected. CDR3 DNA: TGTGCCAGCAGCTTTAACGGGCAGACCGGGGAGCTGTTTTTT. This gives the protein CASSFNGQTGELFF.